The 29 T cell receptor beta chains reported below all come from one sample, sequenced in a study of early T cells in non-severe SARS-CoV-2 infection. TCRdb called the 5' RACE reads again in MiXCR, with one record for every CDR3 protein. The table has over 95,000 distinct CDR3 sequences, around 16% seen once. Sequenced material: whole blood. These receptors all come from an adult who was a healthcare worker with PCR-confirmed SARS-CoV-2 infection or an uninfected control (not recorded which).

This clonotype has at least ten counts. V usage is TRBV29-1 and J usage is TRBJ1-2; TRBD1 agrees at 7 bases. The CDR3 is made up of 11 amino acids. J lost 6 bases, V lost 5 bases, and 3 bases had no gene match. Germline assignment: CDR1 SQVTM and CDR2 ANQGSEA. As DNA, the CDR3 is TGCAGCGTTCGACAGGGTCATGGCTACACCTTC. The encoded protein is CSVRQGHGYTF.

In this sample, this clonotype turned up a few times. For the CDR3, the DNA is TGTGCCACCAGCTACAGGGCCAATTCACCCCTCCACTTT. This translates into CATSYRANSPLHF. The gene calls are TRBV15 and TRBJ1-6, with D perhaps matching TRBD1 (6 bases). The V end lost 5 bases, the J end lost 7 bases, and 9 bases lay between the germline ends. Per the germline V gene, CDR1 is LNHNV and CDR2 is YYDKDF (reference sequence). This CDR3 is built from 13 residues. The whole variable domain, filled in from reference TRBV15 and TRBJ1-6, reads DAMVIQNPRYQVTQFGKPVTLSCSQTLNHNVMYWYQQKSSQAPKLLFHYYDKDFNNEADTPDNFQSRRPNTSFCFLDIRSPGLGDTAMYLCATSYRANSPLHFGNGTRLTVT.

This clonotype was observed a handful of times. The chain carries TRBV13 and TRBJ2-2, with TRBD2 identical over 11 bases. J lost 4 bases, V lost 5 bases, and 6 bases had no gene match. CDR3 size: 16 residues. The germline V gene has CDR1 PRHDT and CDR2 FYEKMQ (reference sequence). The CDR3 DNA reads as TGTGCCAGCAGCCATCAACTAGCGGGAGCCACCGGGGAGCTGTTTTTT. It encodes CASSHQLAGATGELFF.

The sample holds a few counts of this clonotype. DNA of the CDR3: TGTGCCAGCAGCGTAGCGGGGGGAAGTTCACCCCTCCACTTT. Translated, it gives CASSVAGGSSPLHF. The gene calls are TRBV9 and TRBJ1-6; D might be TRBD1 (5 bases). Germline CDR1 and CDR2: SGDLS and YYNGEE. This CDR3 is built from 14 residues. Trimming shortened V by 0 bases and J by 9 bases, and 10 bases separated the two germline ends.

The chain is built from TRBV28 and TRBJ2-7, with TRBD1 identical over 8 bases. Germline CDR1 and CDR2: MDHEN and SYDVKM. V lost 10 bases, J lost 3 bases, and 11 bases stayed unmatched. CDR3 length: 14 residues. The CDR3 protein is CATVLTGANYEQYF. The CDR3 nucleotides are TGTGCCACCGTACTGACAGGGGCAAACTACGAGCAGTACTTC.

As concerns this clonotype: Its ends do not fully match the called genes, so a read error is possible. CDR3 DNA: TGTACCAGCTACAGGATCTCTGGGGCCAACGTCCTGACTTTC. This translates into CTSYRISGANVLTF. This chain joins TRBV2 and TRBJ2-6; weak D call: TRBD1 (5 bases). This CDR3 spans 14 amino acids. The germline V gene encodes CDR1 SNHLY and CDR2 FYNNEI.

This clonotype was recorded at least ten times. The chain links TRBV7-2 to TRBJ1-2; D is uncertain. V was clipped by 5 bases and J by 2 bases, with 9 bases between them. The V gene's germline CDR1 is SGHTA and CDR2 FQGNSA. The CDR3 contains 13 residues. CDR3 DNA: TGTGCCAGCAGCCCGGATCCGAACTATGGCTACACCTTC. Protein product: CASSPDPNYGYTF.

V usage is TRBV11-2 and J usage is TRBJ1-4, with D unclear. V was clipped by 2 bases and J by 2 bases, with 6 bases between them. The CDR3 consists of 14 residues. Germline V lookup: CDR1 SGHAT, CDR2 FQNNGV. DNA for the CDR3: TGTGCCAGCAGCTTACCGGGGACTAATGAAAAACTGTTTTTT. Its translation is CASSLPGTNEKLFF. The full variable domain, completed using reference TRBV11-2 and TRBJ1-4, is EAGVAQSPRYKIIEKRQSVAFWCNPISGHATLYWYQQILGQGPKLLIQFQNNGVVDDSQLPKDRFSAERLKGVDSTLKIQPAKLEDSAVYLCASSLPGTNEKLFFGSGTQLSVL.

The V and J genes are TRBV4-1 and TRBJ1-1; D not resolved. CDR1 is MGHRA, CDR2 YSYEKL, per germline. V was clipped by 1 base and J by 4 bases, with 7 bases between them. The CDR3 sequence is 13 residues long. The CDR3 sequence is CASSQGVGTEAFF. CDR3 nucleotide sequence: TGCGCCAGCAGCCAAGGGGTGGGCACTGAAGCTTTCTTT.

This clonotype was observed many times. This chain joins TRBV12-3 or TRBV12-4 and TRBJ2-2; possible D gene TRBD2, 6 bases. The V end lost 3 bases, the J end lost 6 bases, and 8 bases lay between the germline ends. This CDR3 is built from 13 residues. The CDR3 sequence: CASSLTSPGELFF. Here the CDR3 DNA reads TGTGCCAGCAGTTTGACTAGTCCCGGGGAGCTGTTTTTT.

This rearrangement joins TRBV9 to TRBJ2-7, with TRBD2 matching over 13 bases. The germline V gene encodes CDR1 SGDLS and CDR2 YYNGEE. Trimming cost V 4 bases and J 5 bases; bases outside gene matches: 6. The CDR3 is 15 residues long. Here the CDR3 DNA reads TGTGCCAGCAGCTCGTCCGGGACTAGCGGGAACGAGCAGTACTTC. Its protein is CASSSSGTSGNEQYF. Supplemented by reference TRBV9 and TRBJ2-7, the full variable domain reads DSGVTQTPKHLITATGQRVTLRCSPRSGDLSVYWYQQSLDQGLQFLIQYYNGEERAKGNILERFSAQQFPDLHSELNLSSLELGDSALYFCASSSSGTSGNEQYFGPGTRLTVT.

This clonotype was observed at least ten times. The chain recombines TRBV27 with TRBJ2-5; D is ambiguous. Trimming left V 4 bases short and J 2 bases short, with 5 bases between. This CDR3 is 12 amino acids long. The germline CDR1 and CDR2 sequences are MNHEY and SMNVEV (reference sequence). DNA for the CDR3: TGTGCCAGCAGTTCCCCACAAGAGACCCAGTACTTC. Amino acid sequence: CASSSPQETQYF.

This clonotype was counted between two and nine times. The gene calls are TRBV12-3 or TRBV12-4 and TRBJ2-2; D may be TRBD1 (5 bases). The CDR3 is 14 residues long. The V end was cut by 1 base, the J end by 4 bases, with 7 bases between. Here the CDR3 DNA reads TGTGCCAGCAGTTTAGAGGACATCACCGGGGAGCTGTTTTTT. Its protein is CASSLEDITGELFF.

The chain recombines TRBV6-5 with TRBJ2-3; 9 nucleotides agree with TRBD1. The trim removed 6 bases at V and 4 bases at J, leaving 5 bases unmatched. The V gene's germline CDR1 is MNHEY and CDR2 SVGAGI. The CDR3 length is 14 residues. This CDR3 is CASRATGGADTQYF. Written as DNA, the CDR3 is TGTGCCAGCAGGGCAACAGGGGGCGCAGATACGCAGTATTTT.

This clonotype was observed a few times. V is TRBV4-3 and J is TRBJ2-1, with a tentative D call TRBD1 (5 bases). The CDR3 totals 14 residues. CDR1 is LGHNA, CDR2 YSLEER, per germline. The germline V and J ends were trimmed by 1 base and 9 bases, with 13 bases remaining between them. CDR3 residues: CASSQATGDPEQFF. The DNA of the CDR3 is TGCGCCAGCAGCCAAGCTACAGGAGACCCTGAGCAGTTCTTC.

This clonotype rates as medium-sized. The J gene is TRBJ2-7, the V gene TRBV11-2, with TRBD1 matching 7 bases. Trimming at V came to 3 bases and at J to 6 bases, leaving 8 bases not matched to a gene. CDR1 and CDR2 from the germline V gene are SGHAT and FQNNGV. CDR3 length: 14 residues. The CDR3 bases are TGTGCCAGCAGCTTCGGGACAGCCCTTTCCGAGCAGTACTTC. This translates into CASSFGTALSEQYF.

This clonotype was detected a few times. V is TRBV12-3 or TRBV12-4 and J is TRBJ1-5; 11 nucleotides align to TRBD1. This CDR3 comprises 16 residues. Losses at the gene ends were 6 bases for V and 10 bases for J; bases not matched to a gene: 14. The CDR3 bases are TGTGCCAGCAGGCGGGGACAGGGGGAGACTGCCTTTCCCCAGCATTTT. Amino acids: CASRRGQGETAFPQHF.

This chain joins TRBV6-2 or TRBV6-3 and TRBJ1-2, with D possibly TRBD1 on 5 matching bases. The CDR3 is made up of 11 amino acids. V lost 11 bases and J 4 bases, leaving 11 bases between the germline ends. CDR1 is MNHEY and CDR2 is SVGEGT in the germline V gene. The CDR3 DNA reads as TGTGCCGTGGGGGTCGGCTATGGCTACACCTTC. Its translation: CAVGVGYGYTF.

The chain carries TRBV28 and TRBJ2-7; 7 bases map to TRBD2. Trimming cost V 1 base and J 5 bases; bases outside gene matches: 14. The germline V gene encodes CDR1 MDHEN and CDR2 SYDVKM. This CDR3 contains 17 residues. The CDR3 loop is CASSLSPRAGRADEQYF. The CDR3 DNA sequence: TGTGCCAGCAGTTTATCCCCCAGAGCGGGACGCGCGGACGAGCAGTACTTC.

This clonotype was recorded a few times. The CDR3 sequence is CASRTRTADTEAFF. The CDR3 DNA is TGTGCCAGCAGGACCAGAACGGCGGACACTGAAGCTTTCTTT. V gene TRBV28 combines with J gene TRBJ1-1; D call uncertain. CDR3 length equals 14 residues. V was cut by 6 bases and J by 3 bases, with 14 bases left in between. From germline, CDR1 is MDHEN and CDR2 SYDVKM.

The genes are TRBV29-1 and TRBJ2-5; 10 bases match TRBD1. The CDR3 extends over 13 amino acids. J was trimmed by 3 bases and V by 7 bases; bases with no gene match: 5. Germline values: CDR1 SQVTM, CDR2 ANQGSEA. CDR3 loop: CSDDGQGEETQYF. CDR3 in DNA: TGCAGCGATGACGGACAGGGGGAAGAGACCCAGTACTTC.

This clonotype was counted at least ten times. The CDR3 loop reads CASSLSKTQYF. CDR3 nucleotides: TGTGCCAGCAGTTTATCGAAGACCCAGTACTTC. V usage is TRBV28 and J usage is TRBJ2-5; D gene unclear. The germline V gene has CDR1 MDHEN and CDR2 SYDVKM. This CDR3 is 11 amino acids long. V lost 1 base and J lost 6, with 3 bases in between.

V is TRBV7-9 and J is TRBJ2-3; 7 bases fit TRBD1. With V trimmed by 5 bases and J by 4 bases, 9 bases remained unmatched. CDR1 is SEHNR, CDR2 FQNEAQ, per germline (reference sequence). The length of the CDR3 is 15 residues. CDR3 in DNA: TGTGCCAGCAGCGTGACAGGGAGAGGGCCAGATACGCAGTATTTT. Protein sequence: CASSVTGRGPDTQYF.

In this sample, this clonotype turned up many times. J is TRBJ1-4 and V is TRBV19; TRBD1 agrees at 9 bases. The CDR3 is 17 residues long. CDR1 and CDR2 (germline): LNHDA, SQIVND (reference sequence). The V and J ends lost 0 bases and 8 bases, in that order; junction bases with no gene match: 10. As DNA, the CDR3 is TGTGCCAGTAGTATAGATTCCTCTGGGACAGGGACCGAAAAACTGTTTTTT. Encoded protein: CASSIDSSGTGTEKLFF.

The chain is built from TRBV28 and TRBJ2-1; a possible D gene is TRBD2 (6 bases). Germline assignment: CDR1 MDHEN and CDR2 SYDVKM. The CDR3 extends over 18 amino acids. Trimming left V 2 bases short and J 2 bases short, with 19 bases between. The DNA for the CDR3 is TGTGCCAGCAGTTTAAATCTACCGGGACTCCCGGCCTACAATGAGCAGTTCTTC. This encodes CASSLNLPGLPAYNEQFF.

The chain is built from TRBV20-1 and TRBJ2-1; TRBD2 aligns across 13 bases. Germline CDR1 reads DFQATT; CDR2 reads SNEGSKA (reference sequence). The CDR3 covers 19 residues. After removal of 1 base from V and 3 bases from J, the junction contained 12 bases not matched to a gene. Here the CDR3 DNA reads TGCAGTGCTAGAGTCGAGCAAGGACTAGCGGGAGAGGTCTACAATGAGCAGTTCTTC. It is translated as CSARVEQGLAGEVYNEQFF.

This clonotype showed up just a few times. The V and J genes are TRBV29-1 and TRBJ2-1; D possibly corresponds to TRBD1 (5 bases). Germline-derived CDR1 and CDR2 are SQVTM and ANQGSEA. CDR3 length equals 16 residues. V lost 0 bases, J lost 2 bases, and 14 bases lay in between. The CDR3 sequence is CSVEESGLGAYNEQFF. CDR3 DNA sequence: TGCAGCGTTGAAGAATCAGGGCTTGGTGCCTACAATGAGCAGTTCTTC.

This clonotype was seen repeatedly, ten times or more. The genes are TRBV12-3 or TRBV12-4 and TRBJ1-5; D gene uncertain. The CDR3 covers 15 residues. Trimming took 2 bases from V and 0 from J, leaving 8 bases between them. The CDR3 region is CASSLRENSNQPQHF. DNA of the CDR3: TGTGCCAGCAGTTTAAGGGAAAATAGCAATCAGCCCCAGCATTTT.

This chain links TRBV28 with TRBJ2-3; tentative D call: TRBD1 (5 bases). Per germline, CDR1 MDHEN and CDR2 SYDVKM. This CDR3 is built from 12 residues. The CDR3 loop is CGSTGSTDTQYF. Here the CDR3 DNA reads TGTGGAAGTACAGGTAGCACAGATACGCAGTATTTT.